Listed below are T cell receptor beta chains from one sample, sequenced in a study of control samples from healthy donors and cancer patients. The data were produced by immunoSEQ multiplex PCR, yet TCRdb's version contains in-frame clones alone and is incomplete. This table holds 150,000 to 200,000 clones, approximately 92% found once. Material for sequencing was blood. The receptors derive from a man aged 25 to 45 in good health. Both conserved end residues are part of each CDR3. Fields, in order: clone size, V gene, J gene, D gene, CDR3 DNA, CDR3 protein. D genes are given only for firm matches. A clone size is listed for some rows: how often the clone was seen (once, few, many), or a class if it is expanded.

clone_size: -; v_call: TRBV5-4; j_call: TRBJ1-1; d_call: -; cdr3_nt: TGTGCCAGCAGCAGGGAGGGGCAGGTGTACACTGAAGCTTTCTTT; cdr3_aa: CASSREGQVYTEAFF
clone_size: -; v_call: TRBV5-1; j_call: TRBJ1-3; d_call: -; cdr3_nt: TGCGCCAGCAGCTTGGATACTTCTTCTGGAAACACCATATATTTT; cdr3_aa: CASSLDTSSGNTIYF
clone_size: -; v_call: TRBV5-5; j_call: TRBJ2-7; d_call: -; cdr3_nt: TGTGCCAGCAGCTTGGAAGGACAGCTCTACGAGCAGTACTTC; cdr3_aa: CASSLEGQLYEQYF
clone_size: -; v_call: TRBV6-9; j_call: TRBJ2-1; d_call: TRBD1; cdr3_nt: TGTGCCAGCCCCATGGGGACAGGGTTCAATGAGCAGTTCTTC; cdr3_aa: CASPMGTGFNEQFF
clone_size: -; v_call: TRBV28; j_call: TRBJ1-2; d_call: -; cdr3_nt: TGTGCCACCAGACGACCTGGGGGCAGGTATGGCTACACCTTC; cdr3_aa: CATRRPGGRYGYTF
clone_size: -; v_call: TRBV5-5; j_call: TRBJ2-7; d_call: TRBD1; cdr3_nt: TGTGCCAGCAGCCTACGACAGGGGGCAGGCGAGCAGTACTTC; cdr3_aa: CASSLRQGAGEQYF
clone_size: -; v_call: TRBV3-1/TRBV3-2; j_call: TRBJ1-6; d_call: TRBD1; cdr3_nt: TGTGCCAGCAGCCAATTTGGGACAGGGTCCTCCTATAATTCACCCCTCCACTTT; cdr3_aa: CASSQFGTGSSYNSPLHF
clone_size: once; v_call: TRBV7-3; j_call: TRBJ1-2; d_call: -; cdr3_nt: TGTGCCAGCAGCTTAGGGGGGGATCAGATCACCTTC; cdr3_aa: CASSLGGDQITF
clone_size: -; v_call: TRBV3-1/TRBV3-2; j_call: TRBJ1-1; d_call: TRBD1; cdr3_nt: TGTGCCAGCAGCCCGACAGGGAGTGAAGCTTTCTTT; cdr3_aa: CASSPTGSEAFF
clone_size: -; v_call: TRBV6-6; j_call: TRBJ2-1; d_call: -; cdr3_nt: TGTGCCAGCAAAATAACCGATGAGCAGTTCTTC; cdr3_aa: CASKITDEQFF
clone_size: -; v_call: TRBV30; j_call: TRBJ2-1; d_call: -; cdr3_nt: TGTGCCTGGAGTGTATTTAGCAATGAGCAGTTCTTC; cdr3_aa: CAWSVFSNEQFF
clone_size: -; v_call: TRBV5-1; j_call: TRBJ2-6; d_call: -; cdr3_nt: TGCGCCAGCAGCTTGGTGGGCGTGGGAAGCGTCCTGACTTTC; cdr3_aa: CASSLVGVGSVLTF
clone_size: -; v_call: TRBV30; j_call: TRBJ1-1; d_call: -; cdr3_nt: TGTGCCTGGAGTGTGGAGGTGAACACTGAAGCTTTCTTT; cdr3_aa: CAWSVEVNTEAFF
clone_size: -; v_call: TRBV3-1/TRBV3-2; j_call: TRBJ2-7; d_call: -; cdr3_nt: TGTGCCAGCAGCCAAGGGCCAGGCCCCACCTACGAGCAGTACTTC; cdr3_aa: CASSQGPGPTYEQYF
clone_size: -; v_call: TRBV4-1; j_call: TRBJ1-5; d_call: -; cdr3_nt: TGCGCCAGCAGCCAAGAAACAAATCAGCCCCAGCATTTT; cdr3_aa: CASSQETNQPQHF
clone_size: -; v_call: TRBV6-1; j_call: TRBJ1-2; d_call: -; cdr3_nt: TGTGCCAGCAGTGATGGGTACTATGGCTACACCTTC; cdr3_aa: CASSDGYYGYTF
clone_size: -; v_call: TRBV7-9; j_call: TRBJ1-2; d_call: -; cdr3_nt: TGTGCCAGCAGATTCGGGACCGACTACCTCTATGGCTACACCTTC; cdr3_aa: CASRFGTDYLYGYTF
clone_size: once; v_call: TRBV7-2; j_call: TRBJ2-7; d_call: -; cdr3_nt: TGTGCCAGCAGTTATCTTACTGGCGGGGTCAACGAGCAGTACTTC; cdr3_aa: CASSYLTGGVNEQYF
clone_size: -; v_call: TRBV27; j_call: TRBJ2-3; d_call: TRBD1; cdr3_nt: TGTGCCAGTAGGGGGCGGAACACAGATACGCAGTATTTT; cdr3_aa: CASRGRNTDTQYF
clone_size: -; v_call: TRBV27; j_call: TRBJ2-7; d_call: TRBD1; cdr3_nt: TGTGCCAGCAGGCAGTATGGACAGGGAGGCTACGAGCAGTACTTC; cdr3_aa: CASRQYGQGGYEQYF
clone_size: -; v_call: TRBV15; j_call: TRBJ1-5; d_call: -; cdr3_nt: TGTGCCACCAGCAGGCAACTAAATCAGCCCCAGCATTTT; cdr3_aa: CATSRQLNQPQHF
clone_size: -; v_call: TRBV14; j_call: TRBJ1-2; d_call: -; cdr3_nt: TGTGCCAGCAGCCCTCTTGGTCGTCGTGGCTACACCTTC; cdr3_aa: CASSPLGRRGYTF
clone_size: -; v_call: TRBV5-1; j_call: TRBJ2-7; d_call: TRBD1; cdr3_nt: TGCGCCAGCAGCTTTGGGGACAGGGGGAACGAGCAGTACTTC; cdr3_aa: CASSFGDRGNEQYF
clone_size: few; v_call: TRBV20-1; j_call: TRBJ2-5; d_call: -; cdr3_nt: TGCAGTGCTAGCCAAGAGACCCAGTACTTC; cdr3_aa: CSASQETQYF
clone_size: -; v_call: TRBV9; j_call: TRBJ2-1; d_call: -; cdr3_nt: TGTGCCAGCAGCGTGGGGACCGTGGGGAATGAGCAGTTCTTC; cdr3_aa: CASSVGTVGNEQFF
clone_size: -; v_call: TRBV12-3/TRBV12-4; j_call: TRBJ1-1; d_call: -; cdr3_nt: TGTGCCAGCAGTTTAAGGGGGAACACTGAAGCTTTCTTT; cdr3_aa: CASSLRGNTEAFF
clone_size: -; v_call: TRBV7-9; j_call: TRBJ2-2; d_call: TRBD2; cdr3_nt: TGTGCCAGCAGCTCGTCGGGGGGACGAAAGGTCGGGGAGCTGTTTTTT; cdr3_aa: CASSSSGGRKVGELFF
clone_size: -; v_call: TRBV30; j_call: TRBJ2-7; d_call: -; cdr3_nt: TGTGCCTGGAGTGTATCAGGGTTCTACGAGCAGTACTTC; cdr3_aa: CAWSVSGFYEQYF
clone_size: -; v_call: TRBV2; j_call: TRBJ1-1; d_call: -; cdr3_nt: TGTGCCAGCAGGCCTCAGAGGAACACTGAAGCTTTCTTT; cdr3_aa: CASRPQRNTEAFF
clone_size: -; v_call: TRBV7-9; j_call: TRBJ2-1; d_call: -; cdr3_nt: TGTGCCAGCAGCTTACGAGGGGGGGAGAACAATGAGCAGTTCTTC; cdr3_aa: CASSLRGGENNEQFF
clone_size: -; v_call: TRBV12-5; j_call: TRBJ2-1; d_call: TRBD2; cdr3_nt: TGTGCTAGTGGTGAGGACCACGGGGGGAGTTACAATGAGCAGTTCTTC; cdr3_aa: CASGEDHGGSYNEQFF
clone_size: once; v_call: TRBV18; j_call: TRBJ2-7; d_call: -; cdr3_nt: TGTGCCAGCTCACCACTGACGGACAGCTACGAGCAGTACTTC; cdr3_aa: CASSPLTDSYEQYF
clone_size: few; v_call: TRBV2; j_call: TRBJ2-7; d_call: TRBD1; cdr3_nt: TGTGCCAGCGGGGGGACAGGGGGTCCCCACGAGCAGTACTTC; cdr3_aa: CASGGTGGPHEQYF
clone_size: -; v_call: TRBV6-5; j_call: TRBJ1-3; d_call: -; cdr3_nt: TGTGCCAGCAGTTGGGCAAGTGGAAACACCATATATTTT; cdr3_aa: CASSWASGNTIYF
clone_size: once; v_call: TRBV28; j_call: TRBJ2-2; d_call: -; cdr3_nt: TGTGCCAGCAGAGGTCTTCCCGGGGAGCTGTTTTTT; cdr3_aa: CASRGLPGELFF
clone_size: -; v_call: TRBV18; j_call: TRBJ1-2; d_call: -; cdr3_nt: TGTGCCAGCTCACCACGTATGGACGATGGCTACACCTTC; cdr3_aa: CASSPRMDDGYTF
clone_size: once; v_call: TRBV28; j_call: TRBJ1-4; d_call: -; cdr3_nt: TGTGCCTCTCGGGACCGGGTTAGGTATGAAAAACTGTTTTTT; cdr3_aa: CASRDRVRYEKLFF
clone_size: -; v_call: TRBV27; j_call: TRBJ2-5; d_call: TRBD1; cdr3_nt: TGTGCCAGCAGCCGGACAGGGTTATTAGAGACCCAGTACTTC; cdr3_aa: CASSRTGLLETQYF
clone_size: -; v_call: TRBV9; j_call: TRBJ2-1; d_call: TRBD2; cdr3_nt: TGTGCCAGCAGCGTAGAGGTCCCAGCGGGGGCCAACTACAATGAGCAGTTCTTC; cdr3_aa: CASSVEVPAGANYNEQFF
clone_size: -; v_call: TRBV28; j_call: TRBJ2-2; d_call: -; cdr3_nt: TGTGCCAGCAGCTGGGGCCCGAACACCGGGGAGCTGTTTTTT; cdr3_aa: CASSWGPNTGELFF
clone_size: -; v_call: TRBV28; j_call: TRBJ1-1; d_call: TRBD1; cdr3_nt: TGTGCCAGCAGTTTATCCCAGGGGGCAACTGAAGCTTTCTTT; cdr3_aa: CASSLSQGATEAFF
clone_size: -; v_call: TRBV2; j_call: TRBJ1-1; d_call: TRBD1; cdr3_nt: TGTGCCAGCAGAGAGCAGGGGGCGCGTTCTGAAGCTTTCTTT; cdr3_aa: CASREQGARSEAFF
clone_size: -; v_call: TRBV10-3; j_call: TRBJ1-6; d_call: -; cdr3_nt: TGTGCCAGCGGGACGCCTAATTCACCCCTCCACTTT; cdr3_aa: CASGTPNSPLHF
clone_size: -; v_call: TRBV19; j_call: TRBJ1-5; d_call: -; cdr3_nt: TGTGCCAGTACCCCTGGGCAGGGGTACAATCAGCCCCAGCATTTT; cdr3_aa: CASTPGQGYNQPQHF
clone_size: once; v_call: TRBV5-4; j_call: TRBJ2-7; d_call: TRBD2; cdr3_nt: TGTGCCAGCAGCCCGGGGGGGATAGCGGGAGGGTACGAGCAGTACTTC; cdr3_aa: CASSPGGIAGGYEQYF
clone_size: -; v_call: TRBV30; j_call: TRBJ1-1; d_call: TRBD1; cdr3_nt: TGTGCCTGGGGACAGGGGAACACTGAAGCTTTCTTT; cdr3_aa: CAWGQGNTEAFF
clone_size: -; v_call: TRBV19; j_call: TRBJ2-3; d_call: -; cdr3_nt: TGTGCCAGTAGTCCCGGTGCGGATACGCAGTATTTT; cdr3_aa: CASSPGADTQYF